This T cell receptor beta chain comes out of a study of regulatory T cells in long-lasting Graves disease. This clonotype was seen many times. The antigen is unknown. Study conclusions and caveats: Whereas about 870 public clonotypes were shared by new patients, persistent patients shared more, at a few thousand.

Construction of TCR beta libraries relied on iRepertoire HTBI primers and on Arm-PCR targeting CDR3 regions. TCRdb recomputed calls from the multiplex PCR reads with MiXCR, one row per CDR3 protein. The data show over 450,000 distinct CDR3 sequences, with about 12% seen just once and over 7% held by the top ten. Time point of the sample: newly diagnosed GD, antithyroid drugs for less than 3 months. Researchers made the TCR library from RNA that was extracted from PBMCs. The V gene lost 0 bases and the J gene lost 2 bases, with 11 bases spanning the gap. Germline CDR1 reads MNHNS; CDR2 reads SASEGT. CDR3 length: 15 amino acids. These data also formed part of another study, on T cells in Graves' hyperthyroidism and ophthalmopathy.

The chain recombines TRBV6-1 with TRBJ2-7, with a tentative D call TRBD1 (6 bases). The sequenced sample was peripheral blood mononuclear cells (PBMCs), obtained at new diagnosis, from a patient treated with antithyroid drugs. The TCR originated in a woman aged 30 to 39 with Graves disease. The CDR3 region has the DNA TGTGCCAGCAGTGAAGCGGGACATAAGGCCTACGAGCAGTACTTC. It translates to CASSEAGHKAYEQYF.